This entry features one TCR beta chain sequence. The sample comes from a study of cytomegalovirus exposure and HLA in healthy donors. The CDR3 runs 15 residues. CDR1 LNHDA and CDR2 SQIVND come from the germline V gene (reference sequence). V lost 7 bases and J lost 9, with 22 bases in between. The protocol was immunoSEQ multiplex PCR, while the TCRdb copy is restricted to in-frame clones and leaves out a portion. There are approximately 150,000 clones in the sample; more than 75% occur only once, and approximately 10% lies in the top ten. The clonotype comes from a young man in good health and CMV-seropositive. Sequencing was done on a sample of PBMCs. The V gene is TRBV19, the J gene TRBJ2-1, with D maybe TRBD2 (6 bases). CDR3 residues: CASTHDAGPAREQFF. The CDR3 DNA reads TGTGCCAGTACCCACGACGCGGGACCCGCACGTGAGCAGTTCTTC.